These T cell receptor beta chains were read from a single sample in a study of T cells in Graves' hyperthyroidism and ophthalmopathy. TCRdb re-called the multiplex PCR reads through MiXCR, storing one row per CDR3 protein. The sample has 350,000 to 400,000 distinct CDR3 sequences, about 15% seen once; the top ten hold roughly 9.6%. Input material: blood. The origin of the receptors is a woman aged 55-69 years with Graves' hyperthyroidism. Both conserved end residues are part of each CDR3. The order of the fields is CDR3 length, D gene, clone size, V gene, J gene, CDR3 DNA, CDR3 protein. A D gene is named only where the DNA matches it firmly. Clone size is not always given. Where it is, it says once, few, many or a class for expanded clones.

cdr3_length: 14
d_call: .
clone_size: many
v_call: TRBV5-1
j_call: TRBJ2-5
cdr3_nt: TGCGCCAGCAGCTTGGATAACCGCCGGGAGACCCAGTACTTC
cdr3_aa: CASSLDNRRETQYF

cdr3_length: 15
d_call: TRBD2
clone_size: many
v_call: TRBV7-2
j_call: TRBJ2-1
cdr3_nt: TGTGCCAGCAGCCCGGGACTAGCGGGAGAGGGGGAGCAGTTCTTC
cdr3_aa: CASSPGLAGEGEQFF

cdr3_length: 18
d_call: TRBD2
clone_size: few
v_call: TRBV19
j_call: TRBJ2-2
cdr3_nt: TGTGCCACCTCGTCGGGACTAGCGGGAGGTTTTAGTACCGGGGAGCTGTTTTTT
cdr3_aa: CATSSGLAGGFSTGELFF

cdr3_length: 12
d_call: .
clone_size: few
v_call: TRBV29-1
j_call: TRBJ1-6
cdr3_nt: TGCAGCGTTGGAGAGGGGAATTCACCCCTCCACTTT
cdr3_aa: CSVGEGNSPLHF

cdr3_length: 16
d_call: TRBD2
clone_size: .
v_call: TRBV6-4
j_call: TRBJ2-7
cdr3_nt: TGTGCCAGCAGTGCACTAGCGGGAATCCGTTGGTACGAGCAGTACTTC
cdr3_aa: CASSALAGIRWYEQYF

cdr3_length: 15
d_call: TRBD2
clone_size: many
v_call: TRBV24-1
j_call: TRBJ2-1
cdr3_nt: TGTGCCACCAGTGAGCGGGGGTATTTTTCCAATGAGCAGTTCTTC
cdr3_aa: CATSERGYFSNEQFF

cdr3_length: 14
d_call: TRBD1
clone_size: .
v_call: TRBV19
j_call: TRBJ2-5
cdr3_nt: TGTGCCAGCACCGGGACAGTGAATCAAGAGACCCAGTACTTC
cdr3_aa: CASTGTVNQETQYF

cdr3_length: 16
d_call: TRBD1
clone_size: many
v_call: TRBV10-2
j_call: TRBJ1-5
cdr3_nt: TGCGCCAGCAGTGAGGCCGGACAGGGTAGCAATCAGCCCCAGCATTTT
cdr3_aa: CASSEAGQGSNQPQHF

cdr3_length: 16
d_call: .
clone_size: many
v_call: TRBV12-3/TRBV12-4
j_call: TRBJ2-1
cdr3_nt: TGTGCCAGCAGACCACCTCCTGGGAAACGAAGGAATGAGCAGTTCTTC
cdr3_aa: CASRPPPGKRRNEQFF

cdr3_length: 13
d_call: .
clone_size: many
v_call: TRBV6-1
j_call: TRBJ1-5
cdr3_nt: TGTGCCAGCAAACGGGCTAGCAATCAGCCCCAGCATTTT
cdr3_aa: CASKRASNQPQHF

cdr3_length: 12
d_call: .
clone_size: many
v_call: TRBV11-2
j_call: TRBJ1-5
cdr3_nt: TGTGCCAGCAGCTCCAAATTAGGCGCCCAGCATTTT
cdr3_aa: CASSSKLGAQHF

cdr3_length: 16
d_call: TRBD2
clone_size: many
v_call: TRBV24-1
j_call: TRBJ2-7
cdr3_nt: TGTGCCACCAGTGACCACACTAGCGGGAGAACCAACGAGCAGTACTTC
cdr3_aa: CATSDHTSGRTNEQYF

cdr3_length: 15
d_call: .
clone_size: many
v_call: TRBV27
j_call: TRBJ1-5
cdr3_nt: TGTGCCAGCAGTCCCCTTCTATTCAGCAATCAGCCCCAGCATTTT
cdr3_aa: CASSPLLFSNQPQHF

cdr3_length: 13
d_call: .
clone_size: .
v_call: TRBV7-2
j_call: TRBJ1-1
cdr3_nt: TGTGCCAGCAGCCGTATGAGGGACACTGAAGCTTTCTTT
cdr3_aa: CASSRMRDTEAFF

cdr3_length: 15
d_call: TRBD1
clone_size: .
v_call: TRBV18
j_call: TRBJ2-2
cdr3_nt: TGTGCCAGCTCACGCTACAGGGGGAACACCGGGGAGCTGTTTTTT
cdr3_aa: CASSRYRGNTGELFF

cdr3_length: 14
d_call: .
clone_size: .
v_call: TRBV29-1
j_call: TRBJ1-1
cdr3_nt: TGCAGCGCCAAACCCGACAGGACGAACACTGAAGCTTTCTTT
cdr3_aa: CSAKPDRTNTEAFF

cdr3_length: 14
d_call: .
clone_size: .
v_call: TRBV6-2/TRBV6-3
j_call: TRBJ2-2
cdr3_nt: TGTGCCACCAGGGGTTCTAGCGAGGCCGGGGAGCTGTTTTTT
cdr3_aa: CATRGSSEAGELFF

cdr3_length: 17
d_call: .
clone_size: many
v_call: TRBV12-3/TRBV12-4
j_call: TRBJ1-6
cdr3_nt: TGTGCCAGCAGCCCCTGGTTTGGCTACTCCTATAATTCACCCCTCCACTTT
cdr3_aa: CASSPWFGYSYNSPLHF

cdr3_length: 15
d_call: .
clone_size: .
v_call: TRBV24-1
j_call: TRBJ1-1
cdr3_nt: TGTGCCACCAGTGAGGGGGGCGGCATGAACACTGAAGCTTTCTTT
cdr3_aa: CATSEGGGMNTEAFF

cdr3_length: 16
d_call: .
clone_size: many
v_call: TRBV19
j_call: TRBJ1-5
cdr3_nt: TGTGCCAGTAGTATAGGAAGATTGAGGGGCAATCAGCCCCAGCATTTT
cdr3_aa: CASSIGRLRGNQPQHF

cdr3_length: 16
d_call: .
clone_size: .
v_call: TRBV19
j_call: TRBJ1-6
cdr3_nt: TGTGCCAGTAGCCGCGGGACCCGCTCCTATAATTCACCCCTCCACTTT
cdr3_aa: CASSRGTRSYNSPLHF

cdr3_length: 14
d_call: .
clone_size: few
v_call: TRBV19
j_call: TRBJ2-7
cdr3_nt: TGTGCCAGTAAGGCCGGGACTTCTTCCTACGAGCAGTACTTC
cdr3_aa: CASKAGTSSYEQYF

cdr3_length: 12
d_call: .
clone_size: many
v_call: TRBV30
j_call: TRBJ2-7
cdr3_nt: TGTGCCTGGATTTTTGGTGGGGACGAGCAGTACTTC
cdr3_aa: CAWIFGGDEQYF

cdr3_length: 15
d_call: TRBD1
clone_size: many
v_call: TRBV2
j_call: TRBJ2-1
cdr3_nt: TGTGCCAGCAGTGAAGCGACAGGGGTCCACAATGAGCAGTTCTTC
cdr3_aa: CASSEATGVHNEQFF

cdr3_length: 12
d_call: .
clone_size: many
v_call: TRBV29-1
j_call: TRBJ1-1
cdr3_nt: TGCAGCGTTGATCTGCAGAACACTGAAGCTTTCTTT
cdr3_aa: CSVDLQNTEAFF

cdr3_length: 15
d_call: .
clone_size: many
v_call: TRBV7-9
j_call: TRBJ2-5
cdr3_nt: TGTGCCAGCAGCTTTACACCCAGTTACCAAGAGACCCAGTACTTC
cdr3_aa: CASSFTPSYQETQYF

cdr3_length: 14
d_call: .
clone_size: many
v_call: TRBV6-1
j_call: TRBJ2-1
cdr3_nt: TGTGCCAGCAGTGAAGTCCCGACAAGCAATGAGCAGTTCTTC
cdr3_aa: CASSEVPTSNEQFF

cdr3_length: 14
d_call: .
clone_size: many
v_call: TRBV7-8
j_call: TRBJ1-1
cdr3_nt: TGTGCCAGCAGCCCAGGGTCCGAGACAACTGAAGCTTTCTTT
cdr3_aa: CASSPGSETTEAFF

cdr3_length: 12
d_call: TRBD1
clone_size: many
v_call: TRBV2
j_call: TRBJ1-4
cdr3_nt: TGTGCCAGCATCCGGGACAGAGAAAAACTGTTTTTT
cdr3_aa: CASIRDREKLFF